These 27 T cell receptor beta chains came from one sample sequenced in a study of tumor and adjacent non-tumor tissue in lung cancer. Three rounds of nested PCR, following a modified ARM-PCR protocol, produced the TCRbeta library. In TCRdb, the multiplex PCR reads were re-called with MiXCR into one record per CDR3 protein. Here the sample spans fewer than 120,000 distinct CDR3 sequences, about 80% being singletons. RNA was extracted from bulk tissue without any cell sorting. Input material: lung tumor tissue. The receptors derive from a man between 65 and 80 years old with non-small cell lung cancer.

A remark on this clonotype: Mismatch with germline at one junction end may stem from a read error. V is TRBV5-4 and J is TRBJ2-1, with D possibly matching TRBD2 (5 bases). CDR1 is SGHNT, CDR2 YYREEE, per germline (reference sequence). The CDR3 totals 13 residues. CDR3 amino acids: CANSLNRGNEQFF. The CDR3 region has the DNA TGTGCCAACAGCTTGAATCGAGGGAATGAGCAGTTCTTT.

This clonotype appeared a single time. Compared with germline, one end of the junction differs, possibly owing to a read error. The chain has TRBV18 and TRBJ2-1, with a weak D call TRBD1 (6 bases). The CDR3 is 14 residues long. The V gene's germline CDR1 is KGHSH and CDR2 LQKENI. The CDR3 DNA follows: TGTGTCAGCTCACGGACAGTAAAAGAGAATGAGCAGTTCTTC. Its translation: CVSSRTVKENEQFF.

A word on this clonotype: Because it lacks the conserved phenylalanine or tryptophan at the end, this CDR3 is likely a read error. The DNA is omitted, as the CDR3 cannot be located on it reliably, and the CDR3 follows TCRdb's listing. This rearrangement joins TRBV29-1 to TRBJ1-1. Germline V gene data show CDR1 as SQVTM and CDR2 as ANQGSEA. The CDR3 length equals 12 residues, ends included. CDR3 sequence reads: CSIVAERPEAYY.

Regarding this clonotype: An end of the junction does not agree with germline; a read error may underlie this. The chain recombines TRBV20-1 with TRBJ2-1; D may be TRBD2 (5 bases). Germline CDR1 and CDR2: DFQATT and SNEGSKA (reference sequence). The CDR3 extends over 15 amino acids. The CDR3 DNA reads TGCAGTACTAGAAGTCCCTTTCCTGGAAGGTGTGAGCAGTTCTTC. Residues: CSTRSPFPGRCEQFF.

A word on this clonotype: This may be a read error: a much more frequent sequence differs by one nucleotide. This chain uses TRBV28 with TRBJ1-5; the match to TRBD1 covers 7 bases. This CDR3 has 15 amino acids. Looked up from germline, CDR1 is MDHEN and CDR2 is SYDVKM. The CDR3 region has the DNA TGTGCCAGCAGTCCCCGACAGGGTTTGGGTCAGCCCCACCATTTT. Translation: CASSPRQGLGQPHHF.

About this clonotype: Since the CDR3 does not end with the conserved phenylalanine or tryptophan, this likely comes from a read error. The chain carries TRBV29-1 and TRBJ1-1; 9 nucleotides align to TRBD1. The CDR3 consists of 14 residues. With 5 bases clipped from V and 6 bases from J, the junction kept 10 bases outside the gene matches. CDR1 and CDR2 from the germline V gene are SQVTM and ANQGSEA. CDR3 residues: CSVLDRGREAEAFI. CDR3 DNA: TGCAGCGTTCTGGACAGGGGCAGGGAAGCTGAAGCTTTCATT.

Regarding this clonotype: At one boundary the junction diverges from the germline segment, which might be a read error. The chain carries TRBV29-1 and TRBJ2-5; D is uncertain. This CDR3 has 13 amino acids. Germline V gene lookup returns CDR1 SQVTM and CDR2 ANQGSEA. The chain's CDR3 is CSVADKFEESQYF. The CDR3 DNA is TGCAGCGTGGCCGACAAGTTCGAAGAGAGCCAGTACTTC.

Notes on this clonotype: A much bigger clone sits one base away, suggesting this may be a read error. V usage is TRBV15 and J usage is TRBJ2-1; 7 bases fit TRBD2. Per the germline V gene, CDR1 is LNHNV and CDR2 is YYDKDF (reference sequence). The CDR3 runs to 15 residues. The CDR3 protein is CASSRDLLAFNEQFF. The CDR3 region has the DNA TGTGCCAGCAGCAGAGATCTACTAGCGTTTAATGAGCAGTTCTTC.

This clonotype was detected a few times. This rearrangement joins TRBV20-1 to TRBJ1-6; D is undetermined. CDR1 and CDR2 from the germline V gene are DFQATT and SNEGSKA (reference sequence). V gave up 5 bases and J gave up 7 bases, with 15 bases separating them. The CDR3 spans 14 residues. For the CDR3, the DNA is TGCAGTGCTTCTCATCAGGCTTCGAATTCACCCCTCCACTTT. This encodes CSASHQASNSPLHF.

The chain joins TRBV11-2 to TRBJ2-3; D is unresolved. Looked up from germline, CDR1 is SGHAT and CDR2 is FQNNGV. V shed 9 bases and J shed 4 bases, with 17 bases lying between them. The CDR3 extends over 14 amino acids. As DNA, the CDR3 is TGTGCCAGTAGCCCACAGTGGTTCTCAGATACGCAGTATTTT. It encodes CASSPQWFSDTQYF.

This clonotype was counted between two and nine times. Sequence at one end of the junction differs from germline and may be a read error. The chain combines TRBV6-2 or TRBV6-3 with TRBJ2-5; D remains unclear. Germline CDR1 is MNHEY and CDR2 is SVGEGT. CDR3 length: 14 residues. CDR3 residues: CANSYDERAETQYF. The DNA for the CDR3 is TGTGCCAACAGTTATGACGAGAGAGCGGAGACCCAGTACTTC.

This clonotype has a count of ten or more. J is TRBJ2-7 and V is TRBV10-3; 14 bases line up with TRBD2. This CDR3 contains 16 residues. Per germline, CDR1 ENHRY and CDR2 SYGVKD. Losses at the gene ends were 7 bases for V and 5 bases for J; bases not matched to a gene: 10. In nucleotides, the CDR3 is TGTGCCATCACCAACATGGGACTAGCGGGAGTCAACGAGCAGTACTTC. Residues: CAITNMGLAGVNEQYF.

This clonotype was detected once. It is likely a read error, because the conserved phenylalanine at the end of the CDR3 is missing. This chain joins TRBV6-6 and TRBJ1-1; 9 bases line up with TRBD1. This CDR3 comprises 16 residues. Germline lookup yields CDR1 MNHNY and CDR2 SVGAGI (reference sequence). The DNA for the CDR3 is TGTGCCAACAGTTACTCACCGGGACAGGGAGACACTGAAGCTTTCTTA. Translating it yields CANSYSPGQGDTEAFL.

Details on this clonotype: A read error may produce the germline difference seen at one junction end. The chain carries TRBV12-3 or TRBV12-4 and TRBJ2-7, with a weak D call TRBD2 (6 bases). The CDR3 spans 15 residues. CDR3 amino acids: CASSLKTAGKLEQYF. The CDR3 nucleotides are TGTGCCAGTAGTTTAAAGACTGCGGGAAAGTTGGAGCAGTACTTC.

Remarks on this clonotype: At one of its ends the junction is not consistent with the germline gene, which may arise from a read error. V and J are TRBV11-2 and TRBJ1-4; D might be TRBD1 (6 bases). Germline V CDR1 and CDR2: SGHAT, FQNNGV. CDR3 size: 15 residues. The CDR3 region is CTSSRSGTSSKKLFF. Written as DNA, the CDR3 is TGTACCAGCAGCAGAAGTGGGACAAGTAGTAAAAAACTGTTTTTT.

Worth noting for this clonotype: Here the CDR3 omits its conserved ending phenylalanine or tryptophan, so a read error is the likely source. The chain uses TRBV5-5 and TRBJ1-1; a weak D match, TRBD1 (6 bases). This CDR3 region has 14 residues. Germline CDR1 reads SGHKS; CDR2 reads YYEKEE (reference sequence). V dropped 6 bases and J dropped 4 bases, with 16 bases sitting between them. The CDR3 protein is CASTGHVRGTEAFL. The CDR3 nucleotides are TGTGCCAGCACGGGACATGTCAGGGGCACTGAAGCTTTCTTA.

The sample holds many counts of this clonotype. This chain's CDR3 is CASSLEGAVLGYTF. DNA of the CDR3: TGTGCCAGCAGCTTAGAGGGGGCCGTCCTAGGCTACACCTTC. This rearrangement joins TRBV7-9 to TRBJ1-2; TRBD1 agrees at 7 bases. The CDR3 has 14 amino acids. V trimming: 1 base; J trimming: 8 bases; junction bases outside the gene matches: 7. Germline CDR1 reads SEHNR; CDR2 reads FQNEAQ (reference sequence).

With regard to this clonotype: One end of the junction is discordant with germline, which a read error may explain. The V call is TRBV20-1, the J call TRBJ2-1; the D gene is possibly TRBD1 (6 bases). CDR1 and CDR2 from the germline V gene are DFQATT and SNEGSKA (reference sequence). The CDR3 loop spans 14 amino acids. CDR3 in amino acids: CSARVGQSFNEQFF. The CDR3 nucleotides read TGCAGCGCTAGAGTGGGACAATCCTTCAATGAGCAGTTCTTC.

The J gene is TRBJ2-7, the V gene TRBV11-1; D may be TRBD1 (6 bases). Trimming removed 8 bases from V and 3 bases from J, with 17 bases in between. Per the germline V gene, CDR1 is SGHAT and CDR2 is FQDESV (reference sequence). CDR3 length: 14 residues. CDR3 DNA: TGTGCCAGCCAAGCTCCAGGACAGAACTACGAGCAGTACTTC. Its translation: CASQAPGQNYEQYF.

In the case of this clonotype: One junction end does not reproduce the germline sequence, and a read error may be involved. The V and J genes are TRBV4-2 and TRBJ1-5, with D uncertain. The CDR3 extends over 15 amino acids. Germline-derived CDR1 and CDR2 are LGHNA and YNFKEQ. In DNA, the CDR3 is TGTGCCAGCAGCCTTCAAGGAACATGGGATCAGTCCCAGCATTTT. It encodes CASSLQGTWDQSQHF.

Remarks on this clonotype: One end of the junction is discordant with germline, which a read error may explain. The CDR3 loop reads CASNSQGFSDTHYF. As DNA, the CDR3 is TGTGCAAGCAACTCACAGGGGTTCTCAGATACGCATTATTTT. This chain links TRBV11-2 with TRBJ2-3, with 7 positions matching TRBD1. Germline CDR1 reads SGHAT; CDR2 reads FQNNGV. CDR3 length: 14 amino acids.

Remarks on this clonotype: The missing conserved phenylalanine or tryptophan at the end of this CDR3 makes a read error likely. The CDR3 protein is CSGQQGVGYTI. Written as DNA, the CDR3 is TGTAGCGGGCAACAGGGGGTTGGCTACACCATT. The V call is TRBV29-1, the J call TRBJ1-2; 8 bases are a match to TRBD1. This CDR3 region has 11 residues. Germline CDR1 reads SQVTM; CDR2 reads ANQGSEA.

This clonotype was seen more than once but under ten times. A much larger clone lies one base from this, so it may be a read error. The rearrangement joins TRBV28 to TRBJ2-1; 7 nucleotides match TRBD1. The trim removed 5 bases at V and 10 bases at J, leaving 17 bases unmatched. The CDR3 is 16 amino acids. Germline loops: CDR1 MDHEN, CDR2 SYDVKM. This CDR3 reads CASSPNPGQETNEQFF. The DNA for the CDR3 is TGTGCCAGCAGTCCTAACCCCGGACAGGAGACTAACGAGCAGTTCTTC.

This clonotype was observed once. The junction and the germline gene differ at one end; a read error may be behind it. This chain joins TRBV29-1 and TRBJ2-7; possibly TRBD1 for D (6 bases). There are 15 residues in the CDR3. CDR1 is SQVTM and CDR2 is ANQGSEA in the germline V gene. Written as DNA, the CDR3 is TGCAGCGTGTTGTATTCTTTTGGGGGCTTCTACCAGCAGTACTTC. It translates to CSVLYSFGGFYQQYF.

As for this clonotype: Because the CDR3 is missing its conserved closing phenylalanine or tryptophan, this is likely a read error. The chain links TRBV10-1 to TRBJ2-1; 8 bases align to TRBD2. This CDR3 region has 14 residues. The germline V gene has CDR1 WNHNN and CDR2 SYGVQD (reference sequence). V was clipped by 6 bases and J by 11 bases; unmatched bases: 12. CDR3 DNA: TGCGCCAGCAGCCCCCTCCGGGGGGGCTTTAAGCAGTTCTTA. Its translation: CASSPLRGGFKQFL.

Details on this clonotype: An end of the junction does not agree with germline; a read error may underlie this. The V call is TRBV4-1, the J call TRBJ2-2; D perhaps matches TRBD2 (6 bases). CDR1 and CDR2 (germline): MGHRA, YSYEKL. CDR3 length: 19 residues. The CDR3 sequence is CASSQVSFWAGSATGGLFF. CDR3 DNA: TGCGCCAGCAGTCAAGTTTCATTTTGGGCGGGATCAGCCACCGGGGGGCTGTTTTTT.

Of note for this clonotype: One end of the junction fails to match germline, which may point to a read error. This sequence joins TRBV11-2 and TRBJ1-2; unclear D gene. Germline lookup yields CDR1 SGHAT and CDR2 FQNNGV. CDR3 length: 13 residues. This chain's CDR3 is CVSSLNRRSGYTF. DNA for the CDR3: TGTGTCAGCAGCTTAAATAGGAGGAGTGGCTACACCTTC.